This TCR beta chain comes out of a study of blood T cells in healthy people across ages (dated by TCRdb to about 2015). Regarding the study in general: Template switching captured roughly one uniquely barcoded TCR beta cDNA molecule per two T cells in model experiments. The study measured age-related changes in TCR beta repertoire diversity using deep sequencing normalized with unique cDNA molecular identifiers. Four age groups were formed from the donors: young (average 16 years), middle-aged (around 39), aged (roughly 58) and long-lived (82). Donors of different ages were randomly distributed across sequencing lanes to avoid experimental bias. The study analyzed two additional independent replicas of 1 million unique cDNA reads from the same blood draw for two donors, one aged 18 to 30 and one aged 80 or older. Summary of the overall study and its limitations: Estimates of total diversity from one million sequenced T cells were regarded as lower bounds and underestimates. Because the CMV infection status of the donors was unknown, age-related changes in expanded clonotypes may potentially have been confounded. Compared with the aged group, the long-lived group had more naive CD4+ T cells, fewer expanded clones and increased TCR diversity, suggesting age selection. Observed TCR beta diversity per million T cells fell roughly linearly with age, and a significant reduction was already apparent by age around 40. There was a strong correlation between observed TCR beta diversity and the percentage of naive T cells measured by flow cytometry. Since profiling was done on bulk unsorted PBMCs, naive and antigen-experienced compartments could not be conclusively compared.

Remarks on this clonotype: Its antigen is not yet known. No base quality information exists; no much larger clone differs at one position.

Receptor libraries were prepared by 5' RACE. The sample was run on an Illumina HiSeq 2500. The second PCR ran for about 6 to 11 cycles and used a J-beta primer mix along with a sample-barcoded 5' primer. A unique molecular identifier was introduced onto each TCR beta cDNA molecule by a template-switch 5' adaptor carrying 12 random nucleotides. At least 2.5 million CDR3-containing paired-end reads were obtained from each sample. First-strand cDNA was synthesized from all RNA with the Mint cDNA synthesis kit, primed by a TRBC-specific oligonucleotide. Following uracil-DNA glycosylase treatment, all cDNA underwent a first 18-cycle PCR with the universal primers M1SS and BC2_uni_R. On the study's bioinformatics: For normalization, 1 million high-quality reads were randomly selected from each sample, with every read carrying a distinct molecular identifier. Instead of being binned into consensus sequences, reads with shared molecular identifiers were discarded. MiTCR, with a Q25 quality threshold and the strictest error-elimination algorithm, was used for CDR3 identification, clonotype clustering and error correction. A nonparametric unseen species model with Euler transformation was used to estimate lower-bound total TCR beta diversity. The public reads were quality trimmed at Q25 with fastp and then assembled into clones with MiXCR by TCRdb, keeping productive beta chains. Every distinct CDR3 protein forms one entry, paired with its most common genes and DNA. For this entry, the V and J calls and clone size follow TCRdb and not the study's own pipeline. In all, the sample holds over 1,300,000 distinct CDR3 sequences, and roughly 64% of those were seen once. 6.5% to 8% of the sample goes to the ten largest clones.

Systemically healthy Caucasian individuals from Russia, 35 to 40 in total and aged 6 to 90 years, were included as donors. Roughly 10 milliliters of peripheral blood were drawn from each donor into EDTA-treated Vacutainer tubes. Ficoll-Paque density-gradient centrifugation was used to isolate PBMCs, with at least 6.5 million per sample. Trizol reagent was used to extract total RNA from PBMCs, with at least 6 micrograms per sample. For every donor, an aliquot of PBMCs went through flow cytometry to measure the percentages of naive CD45RAhigh/CD27high T cells. V is clipped by 4 bases and J by 4 bases, and the sequence between their germline boundaries is 10 bases long. The germline V gene supplies CDR1 MDHEN and CDR2 SYDVKM. The cysteine opens and the phenylalanine closes a CDR3 of 13 amino acids. Here the CDR3 DNA is all that survives: 39 bases in frame from base 1.

The sequencing sample was made of blood. The clonotype comes from a man between 18 and 29 years old in good health. The chain couples TRBV28 to TRBJ1-2; TRBD1 is a weak D gene call, 5 bases matching. The bases read TGTGCCAGCAGTTCACCGGGACGCTATGGCTACACCTTC. Translated, it gives CASSSPGRYGYTF.